This TCR beta chain comes out of a study of CD8 T cells in Susac syndrome. Per germline, CDR1 SGDLS and CDR2 YYNGEE. The V end was cut by 0 bases, the J end by 1 base, with 8 bases between. The CDR3 covers 14 residues. The control group consisted of healthy donors matched for age and sex. Negative magnetic isolation gave CD8+ and CD4+ cells; FACS enriched CD8+ TEMRA. RNA, at roughly 0.45 to 1 ug, was reverse transcribed with random hexamers. TCR beta CDR3 was amplified by immunoSEQ multiplex PCR. This amplification extended across 54 Vbeta and 13 Jbeta segments. MiXCR, applied by TCRdb to the immunoSEQ multiplex PCR reads, yields one record per CDR3 protein. The table lists tens of thousands of distinct CDR3 sequences, about 93% of them singletons, with less than 0.3% in the top ten.

The V call is TRBV9, the J call TRBJ2-7; D is possibly TRBD2 (5 bases). The TCR comes from a human donor in good health. Input material: CD8+ T cells from PBMCs. The CDR3 DNA is TGTGCCAGCAGCGTAGGGAGCGGATCCTACGAGCAGTACTTC. Translated, it gives CASSVGSGSYEQYF.